The 28 T cell receptor beta chains in this list originate from one sample, sequenced in a study of T cells in Graves' hyperthyroidism and ophthalmopathy. The investigators amplified TCR beta CDR3 regions from RNA transcripts. The HTBI set primed first-round TCR CDR3 RT-PCR. TCRdb ran MiXCR on the multiplex PCR reads and lists one entry per CDR3 protein. Of some 360,000 distinct CDR3 sequences in the sample, about 14% were seen once. Sequences were obtained from blood. These receptors were taken from a woman aged 60-75 years with Graves' hyperthyroidism.

The rearrangement links TRBV11-2 to TRBJ2-3; 9 nucleotides line up with TRBD2. In germline, CDR1 is SGHAT, CDR2 FQNNGV. The junction had 21 bases not matched to a gene; V was cut back by 5 bases and J by 0 bases. CDR3 length: 21 amino acids. CDR3 nucleotide sequence: TGTGCCAGCAGCCCAAGCGGACTAGCGACGAGATACCTGACTAGCACAGATACGCAGTATTTT. Its translation: CASSPSGLATRYLTSTDTQYF.

This clonotype was observed many times. This chain links TRBV7-9 with TRBJ2-7; maybe TRBD1 (6 bases). This CDR3 is built from 14 residues. Trimming removed 4 bases at V and 3 bases at J, with 13 bases between. Germline V gene lookup returns CDR1 SEHNR and CDR2 FQNEAQ (reference sequence). The CDR3 bases are TGTGCCAGCAGCTCTGTTACAGGGATCTACGAGCAGTACTTC. Amino acid sequence: CASSSVTGIYEQYF.

Many counts were recorded for this clonotype. This sequence joins TRBV12-3 or TRBV12-4 and TRBJ1-5; no firm D call. Between the trimmed V and J ends, which lost 5 bases and 5 bases, there was a span of 7 bases. The CDR3 totals 12 residues. The CDR3 bases are TGTGCCAGCAGTCCCGCCGATCAGCCCCAGCATTTT. This sequence encodes CASSPADQPQHF.

This clonotype was counted ten times or more. This chain links TRBV20-1 with TRBJ2-1; D gene uncertain. CDR3 size: 14 residues. V lost 2 bases to trimming and J lost 4 bases, with 12 bases between them. Germline V gives CDR1 DFQATT, CDR2 SNEGSKA (reference sequence). The CDR3 here is CSARTISLYNEQFF. CDR3 DNA: TGCAGTGCTAGAACCATTTCGTTGTACAATGAGCAGTTCTTC.

This chain uses TRBV7-9 with TRBJ2-1; a weak D match, TRBD1 (5 bases). The CDR3 spans 14 residues. Trimming stripped 2 bases from V and 3 bases from J, with 8 bases between. Looked up from germline, CDR1 is SEHNR and CDR2 is FQNEAQ (reference sequence). The CDR3 spells CASSLQGVYNEQFF. The DNA for the CDR3 is TGTGCCAGCAGCTTACAGGGTGTCTACAATGAGCAGTTCTTC.

With respect to this clonotype: This could be a read error, since a much larger clone is one nucleotide away. The chain is built from TRBV10-1 and TRBJ2-3, with 7 bases that match TRBD2. V shed 6 bases and J 3 bases; nucleotides not matched to a gene: 12. The length of the CDR3 is 16 residues. Germline V gene lookup returns CDR1 WNHNN and CDR2 SYGVQD (reference sequence). CDR3 sequence: CASRPGTNTLTDTQYF. CDR3 in DNA: TGCGCCAGCAGGCCCGGGACTAACACCTTAACAGATACGCAGTATTTT.

This clonotype was recorded at least ten times. The chain has TRBV5-1 and TRBJ1-3; D not resolved. The germline gives CDR1 SGHRS, CDR2 YFSETQ. Between the trimmed V and J ends, which lost 0 bases and 4 bases, there was a span of 11 bases. The length of the CDR3 is 15 residues. This chain's CDR3 is CASSLENMSGNTIYF. In nucleotides, the CDR3 is TGCGCCAGCAGCTTGGAGAATATGTCGGGAAACACCATATATTTT.

This clonotype was recorded many times. V usage is TRBV6-1 and J usage is TRBJ2-1, with D possibly TRBD2 on 5 matching bases. The CDR3 length is 13 residues. Germline CDR1 reads MNHNS; CDR2 reads SASEGT. Trimming shortened V by 6 bases and J by 7 bases, and 13 bases separated the two germline ends. As DNA, the CDR3 is TGTGCCAGCAGATCCGGGGAACGTAATGAGCAGTTCTTC. Translation gives CASRSGERNEQFF.

This clonotype was detected ten times or more. The V and J genes are TRBV28 and TRBJ1-2; 9 bases are shared with TRBD1. Germline assignment: CDR1 MDHEN and CDR2 SYDVKM. The CDR3 covers 15 residues. The junction had 9 bases not matched to a gene; V was cut back by 6 bases and J by 4 bases. The CDR3 coding sequence is TGTGCCAGCAGCAAGCCGGGACAGGGATTCTATGGCTACACCTTC. Residues: CASSKPGQGFYGYTF.

This clonotype was seen many times. Written as DNA, the CDR3 is TGTGCCAATGCGGGACTAGCGGGACCAGATACGCAGTATTTT. Translating gives CANAGLAGPDTQYF. This sequence joins TRBV24-1 and TRBJ2-3; 13 bases are shared with TRBD2. The germline CDR1 and CDR2 sequences are KGHDR and SFDVKD. The CDR3 spans 14 residues. The trim removed 11 bases at V and 4 bases at J, leaving 5 bases unmatched.

There are many counts of this clonotype. V is TRBV12-3 or TRBV12-4 and J is TRBJ2-5, with 16 nucleotides matching TRBD2. This CDR3 is built from 14 residues. Germline trimming cut 6 bases from V and 9 bases from J; bases unmatched to any gene: 4. CDR3: CASRTGTSGRAQYF. CDR3 coding DNA: TGTGCCAGCAGAACCGGGACTAGCGGGAGGGCCCAGTACTTC.

This clonotype showed up many times. CDR3 sequence: CSASQTDTQYF. DNA of the CDR3: TGCAGTGCTAGTCAAACAGATACGCAGTATTTT. The chain recombines TRBV20-1 with TRBJ2-3, with D hard to call. The germline V gene has CDR1 DFQATT and CDR2 SNEGSKA (reference sequence). The CDR3 length is 11 residues. The V gene lost 3 bases and the J gene lost 3 bases, with 4 bases spanning the gap.

This clonotype was found many times. The chain has TRBV20-1 and TRBJ2-5; D call uncertain. V was shortened by 0 bases and J by 5 bases, with 13 bases between the two germline ends. CDR1 and CDR2 from the germline V gene are DFQATT and SNEGSKA (reference sequence). This CDR3 contains 14 residues. CDR3 amino acids: CSARDGSRRETQYF. For the CDR3, the DNA is TGCAGTGCTAGAGATGGTTCGAGAAGGGAGACCCAGTACTTC.

Many counts were recorded for this clonotype. The J gene is TRBJ1-1, the V gene TRBV3-1, with D unresolved. V was trimmed by 3 bases and J by 1 base, leaving 0 bases between them. This CDR3 spans 11 amino acids. From germline, CDR1 is LGHDT and CDR2 YNNKEL (reference sequence). Here the CDR3 DNA reads TGTGCCAGCAGCCAGAACACTGAAGCTTTCTTT. It specifies CASSQNTEAFF.

This clonotype was observed at least ten times. V gene TRBV20-1 combines with J gene TRBJ1-1; D remains unclear. The length of the CDR3 is 15 residues. V lost 6 bases to trimming and J lost 0 bases, with 17 bases between them. In germline, CDR1 is DFQATT, CDR2 SNEGSKA (reference sequence). The CDR3 here is CSAPRGPLVNTEAFF. CDR3 in DNA: TGCAGTGCCCCCCGAGGGCCCCTGGTGAACACTGAAGCTTTCTTT.

The sample holds many counts of this clonotype. V usage is TRBV3-1 and J usage is TRBJ1-2; possible D gene TRBD1, 6 bases. Germline CDR1 reads LGHDT; CDR2 reads YNNKEL (reference sequence). CDR3 length: 14 residues. Deletions cut 0 bases from V and 7 bases from J, with 12 bases between. For the CDR3, the DNA is TGTGCCAGCAGCCAAGATGCCCTGACAGGTGGCTACACCTTC. It translates to CASSQDALTGGYTF.

This clonotype was recorded many times. The chain employs TRBV7-2 and TRBJ2-5; D is perhaps TRBD2 (6 bases). With 2 bases removed from V and 4 bases from J, the gap between germline ends came to 17 bases. CDR1 and CDR2 (germline): SGHTA, FQGNSA. The CDR3 loop spans 16 amino acids. The CDR3 nucleotides read TGTGCCAGCAGCTTAAGTGGACTAACGTTCGGAGAGACCCAGTACTTC. Protein product: CASSLSGLTFGETQYF.

In its sample, this clonotype was seen many times. V gene TRBV20-1 combines with J gene TRBJ2-3; D unresolved. The germline gives CDR1 DFQATT, CDR2 SNEGSKA (reference sequence). Between the trimmed V and J ends, which lost 3 bases and 4 bases, there was a span of 8 bases. This CDR3 is built from 12 residues. The CDR3 DNA follows: TGCAGTGCTAGTGTGCCCGCAGATACGCAGTATTTT. The encoded protein is CSASVPADTQYF.

This clonotype came up many times. The chain links TRBV5-4 to TRBJ2-2, with D maybe TRBD2 (5 bases). The germline V gene encodes CDR1 SGHNT and CDR2 YYREEE (reference sequence). Deletions cut 4 bases from V and 5 bases from J, with 15 bases between. CDR3 length: 15 amino acids. The DNA of the CDR3 is TGTGCCAGCAGCCACCTCTTAGAGGGAACCGGGGAGCTGTTTTTT. Translation gives CASSHLLEGTGELFF.

This clonotype was seen repeatedly, ten times or more. The chain has TRBV7-6 and TRBJ2-7, with 11 bases aligning to TRBD2. CDR3 length: 16 amino acids. The V and J ends lost 4 bases and 1 base, in that order; junction bases with no gene match: 6. In germline, CDR1 is SGHVS, CDR2 FNYEAQ. The CDR3 region has the DNA TGTGCCAGCAGCTACGTAGCGGGAGGGGTATCCTACGAGCAGTACTTC. Its translation is CASSYVAGGVSYEQYF.

This clonotype occurred many times. The rearrangement uses TRBV7-2 and TRBJ2-1; D unclear. CDR1 is SGHTA and CDR2 is FQGNSA in the germline V gene. Trimming removed 6 bases from V and 15 bases from J, with 24 bases in between. The CDR3 totals 14 residues. The CDR3 bases are TGTGCCAGCAGGGTAGGCCGCCACGGCACCGCGGTGTTCTTC. This translates into CASRVGRHGTAVFF.

This clonotype was seen a few times. This sequence joins TRBV19 and TRBJ1-5; 8 nucleotides line up with TRBD1. After removal of 7 bases from V and 1 base from J, the junction contained 6 bases not matched to a gene. The CDR3 is 15 amino acids. The germline V gene has CDR1 LNHDA and CDR2 SQIVND (reference sequence). The CDR3 is CASTPTGASNQPQHF. CDR3 bases: TGTGCCAGTACTCCGACAGGGGCGAGCAATCAGCCCCAGCATTTT.

This clonotype was counted a few times. The chain uses TRBV30 and TRBJ2-7, with TRBD1 matching 9 bases. V dropped 5 bases and J dropped 2; count of bases not matched to a gene: 7. Germline assignment: CDR1 GTSNPN and CDR2 SVGIG (reference sequence). The CDR3 has 14 amino acids. The CDR3: CAWAGQGRAYEQYF. The CDR3 region has the DNA TGTGCCTGGGCGGGACAGGGAAGAGCCTACGAGCAGTACTTC. Complete variable domain (other parts from reference TRBV30 and TRBJ2-7): SQTIHQWPATLVQPVGSPLSLECTVEGTSNPNLYWYRQAAGRGLQLLFYSVGIGQISSEVPQNLSASRPQDRQFILSSKKLLLSDSGFYLCAWAGQGRAYEQYFGPGTRLTVT.

This chain links TRBV7-9 with TRBJ2-1, with TRBD2 matching over 12 bases. Losses at the gene ends were 5 bases for V and 6 bases for J; bases not matched to a gene: 11. CDR3 length equals 17 residues. Germline-derived CDR1 and CDR2 are SEHNR and FQNEAQ (reference sequence). CDR3 in DNA: TGTGCCAGCAGCCACGGCCGACTAGCGGGAGTTGGCAATGAGCAGTTCTTC. It encodes CASSHGRLAGVGNEQFF.

In the case of this clonotype: A read error may explain this, as a much larger clone is one base away. CDR3 region: CARTIGNSPLHF. The CDR3 DNA reads TGTGCCAGGACGATCGGTAATTCACCCCTCCACTTT. J is TRBJ1-6 and V is TRBV30; D not certain. V was pared by 8 bases and J by 6 bases, with 11 bases between. Germline V CDR1 and CDR2: GTSNPN, SVGIG (reference sequence). This CDR3 is built from 12 residues. Drawing the rest from reference TRBV30 and TRBJ1-6, the complete variable domain is SQTIHQWPATLVQPVGSPLSLECTVEGTSNPNLYWYRQAAGRGLQLLFYSVGIGQISSEVPQNLSASRPQDRQFILSSKKLLLSDSGFYLCARTIGNSPLHFGNGTRLTVT.

To note about this clonotype: One base away lies a much larger clone, so this may be a sequencing read error. The chain uses TRBV5-1 and TRBJ2-5, with D maybe TRBD1 (5 bases). The CDR3 spans 16 residues. Germline V lookup: CDR1 SGHRS, CDR2 YFSETQ. The V and J ends lost 0 bases and 1 base respectively, with 13 bases between them. The CDR3 sequence: CASSLGGLGPQETQYF. CDR3 nucleotide sequence: TGCGCCAGCAGCTTGGGGGGCCTTGGGCCCCAAGAGACCCAGTACTTC.

The table lists this clonotype with many counts. The chain carries TRBV30 and TRBJ2-2; D call uncertain. V shed 2 bases and J shed 7 bases, with 8 bases lying between them. CDR3 length: 12 amino acids. CDR1 and CDR2 (germline): GTSNPN, SVGIG (reference sequence). CDR3: CAWSRVSGELFF. CDR3 in DNA: TGTGCCTGGAGTAGGGTGAGCGGGGAGCTGTTTTTT.

This clonotype was detected many times. The chain recombines TRBV2 with TRBJ2-3, with TRBD2 as a possible D gene (5 bases). The CDR3 loop spans 14 amino acids. Germline assignment: CDR1 SNHLY and CDR2 FYNNEI. V was clipped by 4 bases and J by 2 bases, with 10 bases between them. CDR3 in amino acids: CASSVKRSTDTQYF. The CDR3 DNA reads TGTGCCAGCAGTGTTAAGCGGTCCACAGATACGCAGTATTTT.